This T cell receptor (beta chain) comes out of a study of T cell repertoires in cytomegalovirus infection. The overall study: Indications came from public TCR beta signatures; they pointed to CMV infection and to a matching HLA type.

TCRdb reanalysed the reads using MiXCR and keeps one entry per CDR3 protein. The sample lists 350,000 to 550,000 distinct CDR3 sequences, 25% to 40% occurring once. The study's findings and limits: Summed public TCR beta family frequency identified CMV carriers bearing the relevant HLA. Ex vivo, HLA-C-restricted CMV-specific TCR beta clonotypes prevailed over the rest of the response.

CDR3 length: 16 residues. Losses at the gene ends were 2 bases for V and 7 bases for J; bases not matched to a gene: 6. Germline assignment: CDR1 MNHEY and CDR2 SVGEGT. This clonotype was observed a handful of times. The target antigen is unknown. The sample taken for sequencing was PBMCs. This sequence joins TRBV6-2 or TRBV6-3 and TRBJ1-6, with TRBD1 matching over 9 bases. The TCR comes from a human donor in good health (CMV status not recorded). Some clones in this sample may be carry-over from other donors' samples. As DNA, the CDR3 is TGTGCCAGCAGTTACCCGGCCGGGACAGGGAATTCACCCCTCCACTTT. It yields the protein CASSYPAGTGNSPLHF.